This TCR beta chain was sequenced during a study of blood T cells in healthy people across ages. The study's findings and limits: As naive T cell percentage varied, TCR beta diversity correlated strongly with it. Naive CD4+ cells and diversity were both higher in long-lived donors than in aged donors.

To note about this clonotype: The target antigen is unknown.

Germline CDR1 and CDR2: MNHEY and SMNVEV (reference sequence). The J segment lost 7 bases and the V segment lost 9 bases, leaving 4 bases of the junction unmatched. The CDR3 runs to 13 residues. A second PCR of roughly 7 to 11 cycles used a sample-barcoded 5' primer and a J-beta primer mix. MiXCR, run by TCRdb on the 5' RACE reads, gives a single entry per CDR3 protein. This table has roughly 1,800,000 distinct CDR3 sequences, roughly 50% appearing once. This chain links TRBV27 with TRBJ1-6; TRBD1 agrees at 9 bases. Source material: blood. The TCR comes from a middle-aged woman in good health. The CDR3 reads CASGTGQNSPLHF. The CDR3 nucleotides are TGTGCCAGTGGGACAGGGCAAAATTCACCCCTCCACTTT.